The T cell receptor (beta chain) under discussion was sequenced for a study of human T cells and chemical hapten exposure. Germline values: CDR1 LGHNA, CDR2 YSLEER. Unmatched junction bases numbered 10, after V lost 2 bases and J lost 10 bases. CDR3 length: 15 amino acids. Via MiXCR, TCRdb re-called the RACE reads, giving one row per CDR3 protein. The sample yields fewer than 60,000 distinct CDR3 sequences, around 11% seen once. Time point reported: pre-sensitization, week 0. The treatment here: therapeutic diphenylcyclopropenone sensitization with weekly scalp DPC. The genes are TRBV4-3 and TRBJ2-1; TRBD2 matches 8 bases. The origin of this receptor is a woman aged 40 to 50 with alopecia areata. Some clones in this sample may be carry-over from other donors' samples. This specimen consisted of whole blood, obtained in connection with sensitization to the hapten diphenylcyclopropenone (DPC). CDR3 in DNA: TGCGCCAGCAGCCAAACCAGGACTAGCCGTGAAGAGCAGTTCTTC. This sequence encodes CASSQTRTSREEQFF.